This T cell receptor beta chain was captured by sequencing in a study of T cells in Graves' hyperthyroidism and ophthalmopathy. Each diagnosis drew on symptoms, thyroxine, TRAb, thyroid ultrasound and orbital computed tomography findings. TCR beta CDR3 regions were amplified from RNA. When the TCR CDR3 underwent first-round RT-PCR, the HTBI primer set was used. TCRdb fed the multiplex PCR reads into MiXCR, producing one record per CDR3 protein. The sample lists more than 300,000 distinct CDR3 sequences; around 13% were seen once. Study findings and constraints: A model using 13 V-J features told ophthalmopathy apart from stable hyperthyroidism. Ophthalmopathy was predicted by the model a median of approximately six months ahead of onset.

CDR3 length equals 12 residues. Germline V CDR1 and CDR2: MNHNS, SASEGT. Trimming removed 5 bases from V and 7 bases from J, with 10 bases in between. This clonotype appeared many times. Antigen unknown. Sequencing was carried out using blood. The receptor was isolated from a woman aged 25 to 45 with Graves' ophthalmopathy. The genes are TRBV6-1 and TRBJ2-3; D is perhaps TRBD1 (5 bases). CDR3 amino acids: CASSSDSYTQYF. In nucleotides, the CDR3 is TGTGCCAGCAGTTCAGACAGCTATACGCAGTATTTT.